Shown below are 16 T cell receptor beta chains from a single sample sequenced in a study of blood T cell repertoires in COVID-19. The protocol was immunoSEQ multiplex PCR, while the TCRdb copy is restricted to in-frame clones and leaves out a portion. Counted here are over 40,000 clones, 70% to 85% occurring once; the ten biggest clones make up around 15%. The sequenced sample consisted of peripheral blood. These receptors were taken from a human donor in a cohort sampled during active COVID-19.

The rearrangement uses TRBV20-1 and TRBJ2-5; D gene unclear. The CDR3 extends over 12 amino acids. The V gene's germline CDR1 is DFQATT and CDR2 SNEGSKA (reference sequence). The V gene lost 3 bases and the J gene lost 4 bases, with 9 bases spanning the gap. The CDR3 region is CSASSRRETQYF. The CDR3 DNA reads TGCAGTGCTAGTTCTAGGAGAGAGACCCAGTACTTC.

The rearrangement uses TRBV7-2 and TRBJ2-1; 7 bases align to TRBD2. The V gene's germline CDR1 is SGHTA and CDR2 FQGNSA. CDR3 length equals 15 residues. Trimming removed 1 base from V and 0 bases from J; junction bases left unmatched: 0. The CDR3 is CASSLGGGSYNEQFF. The CDR3 bases are TGTGCCAGCAGCTTAGGGGGGGGCTCCTACAATGAGCAGTTCTTC.

The gene calls are TRBV2 and TRBJ1-5; 7 nucleotides agree with TRBD1. CDR3 length: 18 residues. V was clipped by 5 bases and J by 2 bases; unmatched bases: 15. Germline V gene sequence: CDR1 SNHLY, CDR2 FYNNEI. The CDR3 region is CASSLARQGWGGNQPQHF. The CDR3 DNA reads TGTGCCAGCAGTCTTGCTCGACAGGGATGGGGAGGCAATCAGCCCCAGCATTTT.

The chain combines TRBV10-2 with TRBJ1-2; 11 nucleotides align to TRBD1. The germline V gene encodes CDR1 WSHSY and CDR2 SAAADI. The CDR3 runs to 15 residues. Trimming removed 6 bases from V and 4 bases from J; junction bases left unmatched: 7. The CDR3 loop reads CASRYGQGASYGYTF. As DNA, the CDR3 is TGCGCCAGCAGGTACGGACAGGGGGCGAGCTATGGCTACACCTTC.

This chain uses TRBV13 with TRBJ2-5; no clear D gene. Germline V CDR1 and CDR2: PRHDT, FYEKMQ (reference sequence). The CDR3 covers 12 residues. V was pared by 5 bases and J by 4 bases, with 8 bases between. As DNA, the CDR3 is TGTGCCAGCAGCCTCCCTCGAGAGACCCAGTACTTC. The encoded protein is CASSLPRETQYF.

The chain is built from TRBV6-5 and TRBJ2-3; D is undetermined. The CDR3 runs 12 residues. CDR1 and CDR2 (germline): MNHEY, SVGAGI. V dropped 5 bases and J dropped 9 bases, with 12 bases sitting between them. This CDR3 reads CASSPATGTQYF. DNA for the CDR3: TGTGCCAGCAGTCCCGCGACTGGGACGCAGTATTTT.

The chain has TRBV19 and TRBJ2-4; tentatively, D is TRBD1 (5 bases). The CDR3 totals 16 residues. The ends were cut back, 4 bases at V and 0 bases at J, with 13 bases in the middle. Germline V lookup: CDR1 LNHDA, CDR2 SQIVND (reference sequence). CDR3: CASSTLTEVAKNIQYF. The CDR3 DNA is TGTGCCAGTAGTACCTTGACAGAAGTAGCCAAAAACATTCAGTACTTC. Using reference TRBV19 and TRBJ2-4 for the parts outside the CDR3, the full variable domain is DGGITQSPKYLFRKEGQNVTLSCEQNLNHDAMYWYRQDPGQGLRLIYYSQIVNDFQKGDIAEGYSVSREKKESFPLTVTSAQKNPTAFYLCASSTLTEVAKNIQYFGAGTRLSVL.

This clone came up once. The chain recombines TRBV9 with TRBJ2-7, with 10 positions matching TRBD1. This CDR3 has 14 amino acids. CDR1 and CDR2 from the germline V gene are SGDLS and YYNGEE. After removal of 8 bases from V and 2 bases from J, the junction contained 7 bases not matched to a gene. The DNA of the CDR3 is TGTGCCAGTTCTACGGGACAGGGGCCCTACGAGCAGTACTTC. It specifies CASSTGQGPYEQYF.

The chain has TRBV7-2 and TRBJ1-2, with a possible D match to TRBD1 (5 bases). Germline V gene data show CDR1 as SGHTA and CDR2 as FQGNSA. CDR3 length: 13 residues. The V and J ends lost 5 bases and 4 bases respectively, with 11 bases between them. The CDR3 DNA sequence: TGTGCCAGCAGCGCCCTCGGGGGCTATGGCTACACCTTC. Translation gives CASSALGGYGYTF.

The V gene is TRBV6-2 or TRBV6-3, the J gene TRBJ2-7; TRBD1 matches at 8 bases. V lost 5 bases and J lost 2; bases outside the gene matches: 5. Germline V gene lookup returns CDR1 MNHEY and CDR2 SVGEGT. The CDR3 totals 14 residues. CDR3 sequence reads: CASSRTGNPYEQYF. CDR3 DNA sequence: TGTGCCAGCAGTCGGACAGGGAATCCCTACGAGCAGTACTTC.

The rearrangement uses TRBV27 and TRBJ2-7, with 8 nucleotides matching TRBD2. The CDR3 totals 15 residues. Germline V gives CDR1 MNHEY, CDR2 SMNVEV (reference sequence). Trimming at V came to 5 bases and at J to 0 bases, leaving 6 bases not matched to a gene. The CDR3 loop is CASSPLAGGSYEQYF. CDR3 nucleotides: TGTGCCAGCAGTCCCCTGGCGGGAGGCTCCTACGAGCAGTACTTC.

The V gene is TRBV7-2, the J gene TRBJ2-3, with 9 bases aligning to TRBD2. V lost 1 base, J lost 0 bases, and 2 bases stayed unmatched. CDR3 length: 16 residues. Germline-derived CDR1 and CDR2 are SGHTA and FQGNSA. The CDR3 loop reads CASSLVAGGSTDTQYF. The CDR3 DNA reads as TGTGCCAGCAGCTTAGTCGCGGGGGGGAGCACAGATACGCAGTATTTT.

This clone has only a few counts. The rearrangement joins TRBV11-2 to TRBJ2-2; TRBD2 matches 10 bases. The CDR3 spans 16 residues. From germline, CDR1 is SGHAT and CDR2 FQNNGV. Unmatched junction bases numbered 8, after V lost 4 bases and J lost 6 bases. CDR3 protein: CASSSLEAGGPGELFF. DNA of the CDR3: TGTGCCAGCAGCTCCTTGGAAGCGGGAGGGCCCGGGGAGCTGTTTTTT.

CDR3 loop: CASSSSILTGNTEAFF. Here the CDR3 DNA reads TGTGCCAGCAGTTCCTCCATTCTGACAGGGAACACTGAAGCTTTCTTT. The rearrangement uses TRBV27 and TRBJ1-1, with D tentatively TRBD1 (6 bases). Germline CDR1 is MNHEY and CDR2 is SMNVEV (reference sequence). Trimming removed 4 bases at V and 1 base at J, with 16 bases between. The CDR3 covers 16 residues.

This chain uses TRBV7-6 with TRBJ2-6, with TRBD1 identical over 7 bases. The V segment lost 5 bases and the J segment 0 bases; nucleotides outside the gene matches: 7. The CDR3 sequence is 17 residues long. Germline CDR1 is SGHVS and CDR2 is FNYEAQ. This CDR3 reads CASSRQGLLSGANVLTF. CDR3 bases: TGTGCCAGCAGCCGACAGGGCCTTCTCTCTGGGGCCAACGTCCTGACTTTC.

The V gene is TRBV5-1, the J gene TRBJ2-7; 8 bases align to TRBD1. Germline CDR1 and CDR2: SGHRS and YFSETQ. The CDR3 runs 14 residues. V trimming: 1 base; J trimming: 1 base; junction bases outside the gene matches: 1. The CDR3 protein is CASSLWTGSYEQYF. CDR3 sequence (DNA): TGCGCCAGCAGCTTGTGGACAGGGTCCTACGAGCAGTACTTC.